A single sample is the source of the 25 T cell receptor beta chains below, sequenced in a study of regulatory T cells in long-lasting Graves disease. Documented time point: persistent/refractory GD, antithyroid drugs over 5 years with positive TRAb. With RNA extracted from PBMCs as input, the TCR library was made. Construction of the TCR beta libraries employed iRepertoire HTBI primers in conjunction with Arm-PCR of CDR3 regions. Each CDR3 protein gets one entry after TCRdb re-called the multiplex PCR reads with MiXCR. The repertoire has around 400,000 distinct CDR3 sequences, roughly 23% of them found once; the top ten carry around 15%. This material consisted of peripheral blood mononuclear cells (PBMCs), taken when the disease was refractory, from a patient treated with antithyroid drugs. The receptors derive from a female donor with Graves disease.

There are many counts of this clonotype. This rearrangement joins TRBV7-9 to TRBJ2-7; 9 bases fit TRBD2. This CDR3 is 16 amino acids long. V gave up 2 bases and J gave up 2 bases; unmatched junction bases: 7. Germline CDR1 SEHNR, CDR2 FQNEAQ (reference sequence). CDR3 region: CASSLWVAGDPYEQYF. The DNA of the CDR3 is TGTGCCAGCAGCTTATGGGTAGCGGGAGACCCCTACGAGCAGTACTTC.

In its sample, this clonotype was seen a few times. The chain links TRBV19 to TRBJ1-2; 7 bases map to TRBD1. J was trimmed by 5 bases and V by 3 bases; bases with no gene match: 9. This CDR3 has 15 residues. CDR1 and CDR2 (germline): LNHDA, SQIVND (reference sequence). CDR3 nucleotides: TGTGCCAGTAGTATCCCCGGGACAGCCCTTTATGGCTACACCTTC. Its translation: CASSIPGTALYGYTF.

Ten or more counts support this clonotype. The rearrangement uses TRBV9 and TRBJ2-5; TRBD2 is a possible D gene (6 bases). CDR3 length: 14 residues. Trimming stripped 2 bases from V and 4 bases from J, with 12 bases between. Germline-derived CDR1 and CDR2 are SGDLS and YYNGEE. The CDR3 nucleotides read TGTGCCAGCAGCGTGGGCCGGGGAGGAGAGACCCAGTACTTC. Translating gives CASSVGRGGETQYF.

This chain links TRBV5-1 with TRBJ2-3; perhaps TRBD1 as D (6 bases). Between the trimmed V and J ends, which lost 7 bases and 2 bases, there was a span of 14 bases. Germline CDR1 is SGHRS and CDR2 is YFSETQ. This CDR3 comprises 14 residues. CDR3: CASRVQGTTDTQYF. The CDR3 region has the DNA TGCGCCAGCCGGGTCCAGGGGACCACAGATACGCAGTATTTT.

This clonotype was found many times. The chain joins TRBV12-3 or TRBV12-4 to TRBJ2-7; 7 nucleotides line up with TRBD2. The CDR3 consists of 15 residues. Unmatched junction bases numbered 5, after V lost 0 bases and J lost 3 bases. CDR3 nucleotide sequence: TGTGCCAGCAGTTTAGCGGGAGGGCCTCGCTACGAGCAGTACTTC. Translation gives CASSLAGGPRYEQYF.

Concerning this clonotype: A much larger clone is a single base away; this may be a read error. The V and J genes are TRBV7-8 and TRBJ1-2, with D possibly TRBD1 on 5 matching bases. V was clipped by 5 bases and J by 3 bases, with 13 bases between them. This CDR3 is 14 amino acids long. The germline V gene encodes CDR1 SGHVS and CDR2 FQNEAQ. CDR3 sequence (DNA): TGTGCCAGCAGCCCACGGGACTATGACTATGGCTACACCTTC. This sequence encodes CASSPRDYDYGYTF.

The CDR3 is CASSLDTSGRADTQYF. The CDR3 nucleotides are TGCGCCAGCAGCTTGGATACTAGCGGGAGGGCAGATACGCAGTATTTT. The chain couples TRBV5-1 to TRBJ2-3; 13 nucleotides match TRBD2. The CDR3 has 16 amino acids. Germline CDR1 reads SGHRS; CDR2 reads YFSETQ. V was clipped by 0 bases and J by 4 bases; unmatched bases: 2.

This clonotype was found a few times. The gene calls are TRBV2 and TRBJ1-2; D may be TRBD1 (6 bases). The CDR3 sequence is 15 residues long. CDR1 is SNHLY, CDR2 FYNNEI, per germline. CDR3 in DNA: TGTACCACCCTGGACAGTCCACCTGGATTATATGGCTACACCTTC. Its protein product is CTTLDSPPGLYGYTF. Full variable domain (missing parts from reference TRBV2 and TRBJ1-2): EPEVTQTPSHQVTQMGQEVILRCVPISNHLYFYWYRQILGQKVEFLVSFYNNEISEKSEIFDDQFSVERPDGSNFTLKIRSTKLEDSAMYFCTTLDSPPGLYGYTFGSGTRLTVV.

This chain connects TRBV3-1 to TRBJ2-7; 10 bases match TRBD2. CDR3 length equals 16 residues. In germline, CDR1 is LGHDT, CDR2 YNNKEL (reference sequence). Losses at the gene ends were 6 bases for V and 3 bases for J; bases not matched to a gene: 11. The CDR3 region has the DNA TGTGCCAGCAGTCCCCAGGTGGAGCGGGAGGGCTACGAGCAGTACTTC. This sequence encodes CASSPQVEREGYEQYF.

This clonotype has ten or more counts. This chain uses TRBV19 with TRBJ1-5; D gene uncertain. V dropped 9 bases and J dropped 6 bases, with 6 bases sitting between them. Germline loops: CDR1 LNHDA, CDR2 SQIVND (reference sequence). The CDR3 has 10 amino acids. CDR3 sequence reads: CASGGQPQHF. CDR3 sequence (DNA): TGTGCCAGCGGTGGTCAGCCCCAGCATTTT.

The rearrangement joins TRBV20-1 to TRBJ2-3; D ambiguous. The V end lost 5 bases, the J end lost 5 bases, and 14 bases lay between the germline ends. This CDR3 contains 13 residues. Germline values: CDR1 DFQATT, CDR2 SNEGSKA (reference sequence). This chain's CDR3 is CSAHRKPLDTQYF. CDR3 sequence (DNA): TGCAGTGCTCACAGAAAGCCCCTAGATACGCAGTATTTT.

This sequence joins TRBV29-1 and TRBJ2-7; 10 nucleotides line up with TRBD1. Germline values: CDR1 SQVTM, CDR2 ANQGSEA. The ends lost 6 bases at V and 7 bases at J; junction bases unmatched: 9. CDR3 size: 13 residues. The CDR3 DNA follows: TGCAGCGTGGTAGGTGACAGGGGGCTGGAGCAGTACTTC. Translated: CSVVGDRGLEQYF.

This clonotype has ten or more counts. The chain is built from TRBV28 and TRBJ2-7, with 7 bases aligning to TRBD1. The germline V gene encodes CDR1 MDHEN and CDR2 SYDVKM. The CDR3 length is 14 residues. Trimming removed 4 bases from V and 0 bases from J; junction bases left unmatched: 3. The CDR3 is CASSYGDSSYEQYF. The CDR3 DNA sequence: TGTGCCAGCAGTTACGGGGACAGCTCCTACGAGCAGTACTTC.

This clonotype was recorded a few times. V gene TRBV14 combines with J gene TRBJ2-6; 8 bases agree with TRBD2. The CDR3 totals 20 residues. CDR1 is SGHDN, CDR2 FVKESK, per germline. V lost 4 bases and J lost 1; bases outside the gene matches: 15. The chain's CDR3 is CASSRNPISGGLSGANVLTF. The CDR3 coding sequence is TGTGCCAGCAGCCGAAACCCCATCAGCGGGGGACTTTCTGGGGCCAACGTCCTGACTTTC.

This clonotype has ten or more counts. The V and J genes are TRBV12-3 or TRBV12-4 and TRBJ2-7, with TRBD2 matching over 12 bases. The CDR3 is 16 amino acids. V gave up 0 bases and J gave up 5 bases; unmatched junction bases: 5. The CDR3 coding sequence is TGTGCCAGCAGTTTAGCTGGACTAGCGGGAACCGACGAGCAGTACTTC. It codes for CASSLAGLAGTDEQYF.

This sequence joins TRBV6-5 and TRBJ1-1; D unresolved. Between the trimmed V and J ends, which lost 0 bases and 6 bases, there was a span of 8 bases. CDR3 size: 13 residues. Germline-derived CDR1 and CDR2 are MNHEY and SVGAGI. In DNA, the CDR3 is TGTGCCAGCAGTTACTCCATCAGGTCTGAAGCTTTCTTT. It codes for CASSYSIRSEAFF.

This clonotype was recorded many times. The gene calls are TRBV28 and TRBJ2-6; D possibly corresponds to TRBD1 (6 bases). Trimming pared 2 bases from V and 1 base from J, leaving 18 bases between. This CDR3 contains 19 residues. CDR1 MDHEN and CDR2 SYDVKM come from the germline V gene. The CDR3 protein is CASSLSRGGMESGANVLTF. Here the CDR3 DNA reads TGTGCCAGCAGTTTAAGCAGGGGTGGTATGGAATCTGGGGCCAACGTCCTGACTTTC.

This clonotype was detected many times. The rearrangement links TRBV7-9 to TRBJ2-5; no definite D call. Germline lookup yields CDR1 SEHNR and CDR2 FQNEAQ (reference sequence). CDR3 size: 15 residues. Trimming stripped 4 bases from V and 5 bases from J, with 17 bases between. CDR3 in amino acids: CASSSSLKAWETQYF. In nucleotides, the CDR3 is TGTGCCAGCAGCTCCAGCCTCAAGGCGTGGGAGACCCAGTACTTC.

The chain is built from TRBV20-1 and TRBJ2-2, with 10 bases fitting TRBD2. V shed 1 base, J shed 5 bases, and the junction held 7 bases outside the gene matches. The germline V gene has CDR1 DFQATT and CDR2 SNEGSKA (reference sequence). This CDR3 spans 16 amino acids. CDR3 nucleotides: TGCAGTGCTAGAGCGGCTAGCGGGAGCTGGACCGGGGAGCTGTTTTTT. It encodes CSARAASGSWTGELFF.

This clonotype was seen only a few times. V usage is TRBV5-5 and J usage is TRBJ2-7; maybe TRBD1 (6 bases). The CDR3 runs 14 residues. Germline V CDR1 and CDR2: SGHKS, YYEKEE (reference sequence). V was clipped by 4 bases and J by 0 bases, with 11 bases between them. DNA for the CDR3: TGTGCCAGCAGCCCAGGACAGACCTCCTACGAGCAGTACTTC. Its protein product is CASSPGQTSYEQYF.

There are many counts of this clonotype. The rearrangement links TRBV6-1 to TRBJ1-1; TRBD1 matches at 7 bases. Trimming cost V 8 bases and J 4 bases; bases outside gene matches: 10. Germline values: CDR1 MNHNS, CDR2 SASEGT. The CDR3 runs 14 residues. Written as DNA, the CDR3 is TGTGCCAGCGCACAACACAGGGGTGGCACTGAAGCTTTCTTT. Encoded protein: CASAQHRGGTEAFF.

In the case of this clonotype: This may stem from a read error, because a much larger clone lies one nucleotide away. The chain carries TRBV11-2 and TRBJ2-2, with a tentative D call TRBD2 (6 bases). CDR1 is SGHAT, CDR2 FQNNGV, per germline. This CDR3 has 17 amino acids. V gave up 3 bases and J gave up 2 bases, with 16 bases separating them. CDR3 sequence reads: CASSFGTGGVNTGELFF. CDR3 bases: TGTGCCAGCAGCTTCGGGACTGGCGGGGTAAACACCGGGGAGCTGTTTTTT. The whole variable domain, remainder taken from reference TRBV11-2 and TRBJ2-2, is EAGVAQSPRYKIIEKRQSVAFWCNPISGHATLYWYQQILGQGPKLLIQFQNNGVVDDSQLPKDRFSAERLKGVDSTLKIQPAKLEDSAVYLCASSFGTGGVNTGELFFGEGSRLTVL.

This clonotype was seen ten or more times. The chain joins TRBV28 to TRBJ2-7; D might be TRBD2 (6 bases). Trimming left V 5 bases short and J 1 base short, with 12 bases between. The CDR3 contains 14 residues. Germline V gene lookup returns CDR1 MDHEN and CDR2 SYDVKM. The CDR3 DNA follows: TGTGCCAGCAGTGGGGGGACGGGTTCCTACGAGCAGTACTTC. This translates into CASSGGTGSYEQYF.

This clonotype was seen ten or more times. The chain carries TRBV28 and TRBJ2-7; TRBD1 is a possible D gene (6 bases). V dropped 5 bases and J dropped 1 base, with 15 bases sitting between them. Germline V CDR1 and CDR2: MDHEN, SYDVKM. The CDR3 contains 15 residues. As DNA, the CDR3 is TGTGCCAGCAGTCCCGGGACACAAATTTCCTACGAGCAGTACTTC. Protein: CASSPGTQISYEQYF.

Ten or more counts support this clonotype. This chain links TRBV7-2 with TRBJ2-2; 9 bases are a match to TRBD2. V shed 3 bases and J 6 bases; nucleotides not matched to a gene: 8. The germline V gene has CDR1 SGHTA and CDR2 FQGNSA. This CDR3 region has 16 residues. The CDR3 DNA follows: TGTGCCAGCAGCTTCTCCGGGACTAGCTATTCCGGGGAGCTGTTTTTT. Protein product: CASSFSGTSYSGELFF.